A selection of T cell receptor beta chains follows, all from one sample in a study of cytotoxic CD8 clonotypes in ibrutinib-treated CLL. Repertoires were generated with immunoSEQ multiplex PCR, while TCRdb's copy carries only in-frame clones and drops some. The sample has around 200,000 clones, approximately 70% seen once. The specimen comprised PBMCs, sampled after 12 months of ibrutinib treatment. The receptor set was obtained from a human donor with chronic lymphocytic leukemia. Both conserved end residues are part of each CDR3. The order of the fields is V gene, J gene, clone size, D gene, CDR3 DNA, CDR3 protein. The D gene is left open where the match is weak. Not every row has a clone size; where given, it reads once, few, many or a size class.

>TRBV27|TRBJ2-3|NA|TRBD2
TGTGCCAGCAGTTTGCGGGGGGCGGAGGATACGCAGTATTTT
CASSLRGAEDTQYF
>TRBV10-3|TRBJ1-1|NA|NA
TGTGCCATCCCGGGGACATCGACTAACACTGAAGCTTTCTTT
CAIPGTSTNTEAFF
>TRBV7-2|TRBJ2-5|NA|TRBD2
TGTGCCAGCAGCTTAGGACTAGCGGGGATGCAAGAGACCCAGTACTTC
CASSLGLAGMQETQYF
>TRBV2|TRBJ1-1|NA|NA
TGTGCCAGCAGAGAGAAGATGGGGACTGAAGCTTTCTTT
CASREKMGTEAFF
>TRBV30|TRBJ1-6|NA|NA
TGTGCCTGGAGTGTTTCAATCGGGCCGGGATCACCCCTCCACTTT
CAWSVSIGPGSPLHF
>TRBV28|TRBJ1-1|NA|TRBD1
TGTGCCAGCAGCTCAGGGGGAGTGGGCACTGAAGCTTTCTTT
CASSSGGVGTEAFF
>TRBV4-1|TRBJ2-7|few|NA
TGCGCCAGCAGCCAACACGTCAGGTTGAGCTCCTACGAGCAGTACTTC
CASSQHVRLSSYEQYF
>TRBV9|TRBJ1-2|NA|NA
TGTGCCAGCAGCGTAGGGAGGGGTGGCTACACCTTC
CASSVGRGGYTF
>TRBV25-1|TRBJ2-1|once|TRBD1
TGTGCCAGCAGGGGGACAGGGAGACATGAGCAGTTCTTC
CASRGTGRHEQFF
>TRBV9|TRBJ2-1|NA|NA
TGTGCCAGCAGCGTTGGACCAAGCCCCAATGAGCAGTTCTTC
CASSVGPSPNEQFF
>TRBV5-4|TRBJ2-7|once|TRBD2
TGTGCCAGCAGCTCACGGACTAGCGGGATAACCTACGAGCAGTACTTC
CASSSRTSGITYEQYF
>TRBV11-2|TRBJ1-4|once|NA
TGTGCCAGCAGCTTAGATACGGGGGCGGCTAATGAAAAACTGTTTTTT
CASSLDTGAANEKLFF
>TRBV11-2|TRBJ1-1|once|NA
TGTGCCAGCAGCTTAGATCGTCTGGGCACTGAAGCTTTCTTT
CASSLDRLGTEAFF
>TRBV5-1|TRBJ2-1|NA|TRBD2
TGCGCCAGCAGCTTGGCCGGGATAGCGGGAGTAACTGAGCAGTTCTTC
CASSLAGIAGVTEQFF
>TRBV9|TRBJ1-6|NA|NA
TGTGCCAGCAGCGTAGAGGAGGGGAATTCACCCCTCCACTTT
CASSVEEGNSPLHF
>TRBV27|TRBJ2-7|NA|NA
TGTGCCAGCAGTAACGCTTGGCTCGAGCAGTACTTC
CASSNAWLEQYF
>TRBV29-1|TRBJ2-5|NA|TRBD1
TGCAGCGGGCGACAGGGGGTCGTCGGGGGGACCCAGTACTTC
CSGRQGVVGGTQYF
>TRBV7-9|TRBJ2-7|once|NA
TGTGCCAGCAGCAGGACAGAGAGAATCTACGAGCAGTACTTC
CASSRTERIYEQYF